Listed below are T cell receptor beta chains from one sample, sequenced in a study of T cells after posttransplantation cyclophosphamide. The assay was immunoSEQ multiplex PCR, and TCRdb's table has in-frame clones only and misses some. The sample consists of about 66,000 clones, about 93% of them appearing once. What was sequenced was PBMCs. Receptors were obtained from a woman aged 30 to 39 in good health and a related stem cell transplant donor. The conserved cysteine and the conserved F or W are not part of the CDR3 here. Each record gives: V gene, J gene, CDR3 protein.

>TRBV18|TRBJ1-1
ASSPHPEGTEAF
>TRBV4-3|TRBJ1-5
ASSQEPGGQPQH
>TRBV7-9|TRBJ2-3
ASSRTGSTDTQY
>TRBV6-1|TRBJ2-5
ASSEGQGKETQY
>TRBV7-9|TRBJ1-2
ASSSFDSYGYT
>TRBV7-3|TRBJ1-1
ASSQWDRQNTEAF
>TRBV9|TRBJ2-7
ASSVGVTGTTYEQY
>TRBV19|TRBJ1-1
ASQGYHGGRTEAF
>TRBV19|TRBJ1-1
ASSIRGTNTEAF
>TRBV6-1|TRBJ1-2
ASRITVDYGYT
>TRBV29-1|TRBJ2-7
SVGFDRAEQY
>TRBV5-1|TRBJ2-3
ASSFELTDTQY
>TRBV19|TRBJ1-1
ASSPRDRELHTEAF
>TRBV7-2|TRBJ1-5
ASSWGGNSNQPQH
>TRBV6-5|TRBJ2-7
ASSYQGQGGSYEQY
>TRBV19|TRBJ1-1
ASSTRNQGVNTEAF
>TRBV5-1|TRBJ2-5
ASSLTGGRRETQY
>TRBV19|TRBJ2-7
ASSAGSSYEQY
>TRBV10-2|TRBJ1-4
ASSEGDEKLF
>TRBV4-2|TRBJ2-6
ASSQAGDSGANVLT
>TRBV7-8|TRBJ1-2
ASSLASPPLSSGYT
>TRBV11-2|TRBJ2-5
ASSLARGAQY
>TRBV7-3|TRBJ2-2
ASSLRASNTGELF
>TRBV7-2|TRBJ2-7
ASSLEGGARSYEQY
>TRBV21-1|TRBJ1-2
ASSKDNYGYT
>TRBV6-4|TRBJ2-5
ASSETSGGQETQY
>TRBV5-4|TRBJ1-1
AASPGGSGVGTEAF
>TRBV11-2|TRBJ1-1
ASSPGGNTEAF
>TRBV5-5|TRBJ2-7
ASSGGQGRSEQY
>TRBV18|TRBJ1-5
ASSPGSYSNQPQH
>TRBV19|TRBJ2-7
ASTASWGAVEQY
>TRBV11-2|TRBJ2-1
ASSLARDRGF
>TRBV7-2|TRBJ1-1
ASSLGGSAEAF
>TRBV7-9|TRBJ2-3
ASSLDPADTQY
>TRBV19|TRBJ2-3
ASSFFLGRDTQY
>TRBV5-4|TRBJ1-1
ASNRGMNTEAF
>TRBV7-2|TRBJ2-3
ASSSGVSTDTQY
>TRBV5-4|TRBJ2-3
ASSLLAGNQIYTDTQY
>TRBV28|TRBJ1-1
ASRAPGSFKEAF
>TRBV4-3|TRBJ2-5
ASSQGGRGGFQETQY
>TRBV30|TRBJ2-7
AWSVLGVSEQY
>TRBV19|TRBJ2-6
ASSVSGANVLT
>TRBV4-2|TRBJ1-1
ASGGGTESAEAF
>TRBV5-5|TRBJ1-5
ASSPSPRDSNQPQH
>TRBV7-2|TRBJ2-1
ASSGGGSYNEQF
>TRBV10-2|TRBJ2-4
ASSLGSPSSAKNIQY
>TRBV18|TRBJ1-1
ASSPNQGIRTEAF
>TRBV2|TRBJ2-7
ASSKQGTPYEQY
>TRBV7-9|TRBJ1-2
ASIPAGTDGYT
>TRBV4-1|TRBJ2-7
ASSPGLAGEQY
>TRBV6-6|TRBJ2-7
ASTNAPGQGSYEQY
>TRBV6-1|TRBJ2-3
ASSAGISTDTQY
>TRBV27|TRBJ2-1
ASSLSLGRGAPNEQF
>TRBV19|TRBJ2-5
ASSQLGHPQETQY
>TRBV29-1|TRBJ2-4
SVEGLHGSQSLAKNIQY
>TRBV10-3|TRBJ2-7
AISEVARGIPYEQY
>TRBV7-8|TRBJ2-5
ASSLAGETQY
>TRBV7-2|TRBJ2-2
ASSRGTTGELF